The 18 T cell receptor beta chains below come from one sample, sequenced in a study of cytomegalovirus exposure and HLA in healthy donors. PCR was performed using 60 Vbeta and 13 Jbeta primers. Some clones are missing from TCRdb's copy, which holds only in-frame ones; the method was immunoSEQ multiplex PCR. The sample lists about 190,000 clones, around 73% occurring once. Sequencing used PBMCs. Every receptor here comes from a woman under 40 in good health and CMV-seropositive.

The chain carries TRBV6-5 and TRBJ2-5, with 8 bases matching TRBD1. The CDR3 has 14 residues. The germline CDR1 and CDR2 sequences are MNHEY and SVGAGI. The V segment lost 7 bases and the J segment 5 bases; nucleotides outside the gene matches: 9. The CDR3 nucleotides read TGTGCCAGCATCTCTCAGGGGGCATTGGAGACCCAGTACTTC. This sequence encodes CASISQGALETQYF.

The chain couples TRBV5-4 to TRBJ1-3, with 8 bases lining up with TRBD1. Germline lookup yields CDR1 SGHNT and CDR2 YYREEE (reference sequence). CDR3 size: 14 residues. V dropped 4 bases and J dropped 7; count of bases not matched to a gene: 7. Here the CDR3 DNA reads TGTGCCAGCAGCGGCGACAGGGGTGGGAACACCATATATTTT. Amino acid sequence: CASSGDRGGNTIYF.

This clone was counted a single time. The chain is built from TRBV19 and TRBJ1-2; a possible D gene is TRBD1 (6 bases). Trimming took off 3 bases at V and 8 bases at J, with 13 bases between the two ends. There are 13 residues in the CDR3. The V gene's germline CDR1 is LNHDA and CDR2 SQIVND (reference sequence). In nucleotides, the CDR3 is TGTGCCAGTAGTATCGTGGACAGTGGAGGCTACACCTTC. It yields the protein CASSIVDSGGYTF.

In its sample, this clone was seen a few times. The chain employs TRBV28 and TRBJ2-7, with D hard to call. Germline values: CDR1 MDHEN, CDR2 SYDVKM. The V and J ends lost 3 bases and 0 bases respectively, with 9 bases between them. The CDR3 sequence is 14 residues long. CDR3 residues: CASSFSVFSYEQYF. The CDR3 region has the DNA TGTGCCAGCAGTTTTTCGGTTTTCTCCTACGAGCAGTACTTC. Looking up the rest from reference TRBV28 and TRBJ2-7 gives the full variable domain: DVKVTQSSRYLVKRTGEKVFLECVQDMDHENMFWYRQDPGLGLRLIYFSYDVKMKEKGDIPEGYSVSREKKERFSLILESASTNQTSMYLCASSFSVFSYEQYFGPGTRLTVT.

In this sample, this clone turned up a few times. This chain uses TRBV19 with TRBJ2-7; 11 nucleotides match TRBD1. CDR1 LNHDA and CDR2 SQIVND come from the germline V gene (reference sequence). The CDR3 runs to 13 residues. The J segment lost 9 bases and the V segment lost 5 bases, leaving 6 bases of the junction unmatched. CDR3 bases: TGTGCCAGTAGTCGGGACAGGGGGGACGGGCAGTACTTC. Its translation: CASSRDRGDGQYF.

V usage is TRBV6-1 and J usage is TRBJ2-1; 10 bases match TRBD2. V trimming: 6 bases; J trimming: 4 bases; junction bases outside the gene matches: 6. Germline CDR1 is MNHNS and CDR2 is SASEGT. The CDR3 extends over 15 amino acids. The CDR3 loop reads CASSLSGRPYNEQFF. For the CDR3, the DNA is TGTGCCAGCAGCCTTAGCGGGAGGCCATACAATGAGCAGTTCTTC.

The rearrangement joins TRBV2 to TRBJ2-3; 8 bases agree with TRBD2. CDR1 SNHLY and CDR2 FYNNEI come from the germline V gene. The V and J ends lost 8 bases and 1 base, in that order; junction bases with no gene match: 5. CDR3 length: 14 amino acids. CDR3 loop: CASFRRGGTDTQYF. In nucleotides, the CDR3 is TGTGCCAGCTTTCGGCGGGGGGGCACAGATACGCAGTATTTT.

This clone occurred a few times. Written as DNA, the CDR3 is TGTGCCAGCAGTGCCTCCGGAGCCAAAAACATTCAGTACTTC. It specifies CASSASGAKNIQYF. This chain connects TRBV2 to TRBJ2-4; D ambiguous. The CDR3 is 14 residues long. Germline V gene data show CDR1 as SNHLY and CDR2 as FYNNEI. Trimming removed 4 bases at V and 0 bases at J, with 7 bases between.

This chain joins TRBV5-1 and TRBJ2-3; no definite D call. This CDR3 contains 14 residues. V was cut by 2 bases and J by 0 bases, with 7 bases left in between. From germline, CDR1 is SGHRS and CDR2 YFSETQ. This chain's CDR3 is CASSFAISTDTQYF. CDR3 DNA sequence: TGCGCCAGCAGCTTCGCGATTAGCACAGATACGCAGTATTTT.

The V and J genes are TRBV7-8 and TRBJ2-5, with unresolved D. V was trimmed by 1 base and J by 5 bases, leaving 11 bases between them. CDR3 size: 14 residues. Germline CDR1 reads SGHVS; CDR2 reads FQNEAQ. DNA for the CDR3: TGTGCCAGCAGCTTAGACAGATTCTCGGAGACCCAGTACTTC. Its translation: CASSLDRFSETQYF.

This clone has a handful of counts. The chain couples TRBV29-1 to TRBJ1-4; the D gene is possibly TRBD1 (5 bases). The CDR3 runs 14 residues. The V end lost 1 base, the J end lost 8 bases, and 14 bases lay between the germline ends. In germline, CDR1 is SQVTM, CDR2 ANQGSEA. The CDR3 region is CSVEAAGDSEKLFF. CDR3 coding DNA: TGCAGCGTTGAAGCGGCGGGGGATAGCGAAAAACTGTTTTTT.

The chain links TRBV27 to TRBJ1-2, with D possibly being TRBD1 (6 bases). V was cut by 6 bases and J by 8 bases, with 22 bases left in between. This CDR3 is built from 15 residues. CDR1 and CDR2 from the germline V gene are MNHEY and SMNVEV (reference sequence). The CDR3 DNA reads TGTGCCAGCAGACCGACAGGTCCCGGGATTGGGGGCTACACCTTC. This sequence encodes CASRPTGPGIGGYTF.

The rearrangement uses TRBV15 and TRBJ2-2; D is ambiguous. Germline V gene data show CDR1 as LNHNV and CDR2 as YYDKDF (reference sequence). Trimming stripped 1 base from V and 0 bases from J, with 3 bases between. CDR3 size: 14 residues. Here the CDR3 DNA reads TGTGCCACCAGCAGAGTCACGAACACCGGGGAGCTGTTTTTT. The encoded protein is CATSRVTNTGELFF.

The chain carries TRBV4-1 and TRBJ1-3; TRBD1 might be the D (6 bases). This CDR3 region has 14 residues. Germline V CDR1 and CDR2: MGHRA, YSYEKL. Deletions cut 1 base from V and 4 bases from J, with 8 bases between. CDR3 sequence: CASSQAGAGNTIYF. The CDR3 DNA reads as TGCGCCAGCAGCCAAGCAGGGGCAGGAAACACCATATATTTT.

The sample holds one count of this clone. The V call is TRBV5-1, the J call TRBJ2-1, with unresolved D. This CDR3 comprises 15 residues. V dropped 0 bases and J dropped 0 bases, with 7 bases sitting between them. Germline lookup yields CDR1 SGHRS and CDR2 YFSETQ. Here the CDR3 reads CASSLVRSSYNEQFF. CDR3 in DNA: TGCGCCAGCAGCTTGGTACGGAGCTCCTACAATGAGCAGTTCTTC.

This chain joins TRBV28 and TRBJ2-3; 12 bases are shared with TRBD2. Germline assignment: CDR1 MDHEN and CDR2 SYDVKM. The V and J ends lost 4 bases and 2 bases, in that order; junction bases with no gene match: 13. This CDR3 is built from 19 residues. CDR3 amino acids: CASSSLDQGLAGTTDTQYF. The CDR3 DNA sequence: TGTGCCAGCAGTTCACTTGATCAAGGACTAGCGGGAACCACAGATACGCAGTATTTT.

This chain joins TRBV5-1 and TRBJ2-2; 7 bases map to TRBD1. The germline V gene has CDR1 SGHRS and CDR2 YFSETQ. The CDR3 sequence is 14 residues long. V lost 4 bases, J lost 5 bases, and 5 bases stayed unmatched. The CDR3, as DNA: TGCGCCAGCAGCCCTGACAGGGATACCGGGGAGCTGTTTTTT. Translating gives CASSPDRDTGELFF.

J is TRBJ2-7 and V is TRBV14; 7 nucleotides match TRBD2. This CDR3 contains 15 residues. In germline, CDR1 is SGHDN, CDR2 FVKESK. V lost 5 bases and J lost 7; bases outside the gene matches: 14. This CDR3 reads CASSYRWGGPGEQYF. The CDR3, as DNA: TGTGCCAGCAGCTACCGGTGGGGGGGACCGGGAGAGCAGTACTTC.